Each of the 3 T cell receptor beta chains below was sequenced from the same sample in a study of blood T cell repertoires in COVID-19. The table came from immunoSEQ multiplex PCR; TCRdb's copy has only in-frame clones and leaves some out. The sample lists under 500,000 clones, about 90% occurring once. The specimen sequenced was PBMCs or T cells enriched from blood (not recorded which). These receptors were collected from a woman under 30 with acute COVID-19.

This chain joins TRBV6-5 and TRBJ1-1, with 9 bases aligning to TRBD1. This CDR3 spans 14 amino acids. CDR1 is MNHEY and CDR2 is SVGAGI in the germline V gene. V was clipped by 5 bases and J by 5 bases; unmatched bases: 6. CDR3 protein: CASSPGQGGTEAFF. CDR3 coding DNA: TGTGCCAGCAGTCCGGGACAGGGAGGAACTGAAGCTTTCTTT.

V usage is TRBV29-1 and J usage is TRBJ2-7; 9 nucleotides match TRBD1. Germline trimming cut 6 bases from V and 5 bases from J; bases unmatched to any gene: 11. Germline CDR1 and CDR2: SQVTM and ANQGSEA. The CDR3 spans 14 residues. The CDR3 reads CSVYSPGQGNEQYF. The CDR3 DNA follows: TGCAGCGTGTATAGTCCGGGACAGGGTAACGAGCAGTACTTC.

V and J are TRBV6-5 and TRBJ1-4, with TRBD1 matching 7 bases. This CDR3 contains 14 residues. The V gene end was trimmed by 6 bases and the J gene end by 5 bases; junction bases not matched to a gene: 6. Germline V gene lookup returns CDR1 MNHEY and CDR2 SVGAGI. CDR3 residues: CASSRQGINEKLFF. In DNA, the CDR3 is TGTGCCAGCAGCCGACAGGGCATAAATGAAAAACTGTTTTTT.